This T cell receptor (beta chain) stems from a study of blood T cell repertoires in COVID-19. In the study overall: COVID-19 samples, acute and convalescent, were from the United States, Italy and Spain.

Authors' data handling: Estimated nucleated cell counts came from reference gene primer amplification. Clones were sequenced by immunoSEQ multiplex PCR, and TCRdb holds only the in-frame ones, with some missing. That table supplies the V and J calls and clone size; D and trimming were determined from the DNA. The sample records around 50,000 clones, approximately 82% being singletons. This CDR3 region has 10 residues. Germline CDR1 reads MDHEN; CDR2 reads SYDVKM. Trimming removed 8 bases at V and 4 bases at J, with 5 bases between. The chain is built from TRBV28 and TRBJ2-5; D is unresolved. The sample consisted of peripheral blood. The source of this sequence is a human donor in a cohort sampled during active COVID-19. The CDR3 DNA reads TGTGCCAGCGGGCGAGAGACCCAGTACTTC. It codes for CASGRETQYF.